This T cell receptor (beta chain) was found in a study of blood T cell repertoires in COVID-19. Study-level information: Samples taken during acute and convalescent COVID-19 were collected in the United States, Italy and Spain. T cells, B-cell-depleted T cells, or PBMCs provided the cDNA or gDNA that served as material.

In the authors' workflow: For nucleated cells, counts were estimated from reference gene primer amplification. The assay was immunoSEQ multiplex PCR, and TCRdb's table has in-frame clones only and misses some. Clonal size and the V and J genes are those of that table, whereas D and trimming came from the DNA. The table lists 150,000 to 200,000 clones, 70% to 90% of them singletons. The CDR3 is 13 residues long. The germline gives CDR1 SNHLY, CDR2 FYNNEI. The ends were cut back, 11 bases at V and 2 bases at J, with 15 bases in the middle. The gene calls are TRBV2 and TRBJ1-1; no clear D. The clonotype was recovered from a man aged 60 to 69 with acute or convalescent COVID-19. Sequencing was done on a sample of peripheral blood. The CDR3 sequence is CAFWREGNTEAFF. In nucleotides, the CDR3 is TGTGCCTTTTGGCGGGAGGGTAACACTGAAGCTTTCTTT. The variable domain in full, with the rest retrieved from reference TRBV2 and TRBJ1-1, is EPEVTQTPSHQVTQMGQEVILRCVPISNHLYFYWYRQILGQKVEFLVSFYNNEISEKSEIFDDQFSVERPDGSNFTLKIRSTKLEDSAMYFCAFWREGNTEAFFGQGTRLTVV.